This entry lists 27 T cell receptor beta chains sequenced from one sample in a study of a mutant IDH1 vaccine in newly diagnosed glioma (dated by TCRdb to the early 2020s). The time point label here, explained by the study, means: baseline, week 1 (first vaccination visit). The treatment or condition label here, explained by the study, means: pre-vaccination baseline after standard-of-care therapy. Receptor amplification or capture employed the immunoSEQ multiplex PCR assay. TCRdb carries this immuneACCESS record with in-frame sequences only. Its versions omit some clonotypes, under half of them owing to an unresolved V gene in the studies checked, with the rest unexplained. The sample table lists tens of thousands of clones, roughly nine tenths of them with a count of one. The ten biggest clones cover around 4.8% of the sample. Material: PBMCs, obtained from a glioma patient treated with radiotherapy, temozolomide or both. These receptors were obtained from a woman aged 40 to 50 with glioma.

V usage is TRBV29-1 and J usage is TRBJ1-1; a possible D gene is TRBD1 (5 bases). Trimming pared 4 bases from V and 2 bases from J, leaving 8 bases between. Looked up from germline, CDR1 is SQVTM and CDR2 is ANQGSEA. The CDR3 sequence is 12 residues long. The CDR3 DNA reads TGCAGCGTTGTTGGGGACAACACTGAAGCTTTCTTT. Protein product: CSVVGDNTEAFF.

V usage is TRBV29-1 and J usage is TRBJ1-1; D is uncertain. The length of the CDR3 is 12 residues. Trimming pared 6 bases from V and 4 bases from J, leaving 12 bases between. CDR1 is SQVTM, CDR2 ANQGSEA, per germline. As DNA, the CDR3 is TGCAGCGTCCCATGGCGGAGCACTGAAGCTTTCTTT. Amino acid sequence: CSVPWRSTEAFF.

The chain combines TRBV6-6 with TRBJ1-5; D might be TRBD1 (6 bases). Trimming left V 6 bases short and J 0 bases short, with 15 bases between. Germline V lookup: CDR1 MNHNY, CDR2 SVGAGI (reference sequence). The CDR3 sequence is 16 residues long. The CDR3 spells CASRPTGFDSNQPQHF. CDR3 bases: TGTGCCAGCAGACCGACAGGATTCGATAGCAATCAGCCCCAGCATTTT.

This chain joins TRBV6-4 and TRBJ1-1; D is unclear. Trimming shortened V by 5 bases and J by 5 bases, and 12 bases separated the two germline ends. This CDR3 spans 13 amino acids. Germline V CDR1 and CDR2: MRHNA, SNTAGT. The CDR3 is CASSRAGNTEAFF. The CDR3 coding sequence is TGTGCCAGCAGTCGGGCTGGGAATACTGAAGCTTTCTTT.

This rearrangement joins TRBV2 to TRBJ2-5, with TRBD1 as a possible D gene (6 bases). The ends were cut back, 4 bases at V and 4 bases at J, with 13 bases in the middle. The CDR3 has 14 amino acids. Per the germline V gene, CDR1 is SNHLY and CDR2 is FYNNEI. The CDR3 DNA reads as TGTGCCAGCAGTGGCCATGGGGGCGCAGAGACCCAGTACTTC. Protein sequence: CASSGHGGAETQYF.

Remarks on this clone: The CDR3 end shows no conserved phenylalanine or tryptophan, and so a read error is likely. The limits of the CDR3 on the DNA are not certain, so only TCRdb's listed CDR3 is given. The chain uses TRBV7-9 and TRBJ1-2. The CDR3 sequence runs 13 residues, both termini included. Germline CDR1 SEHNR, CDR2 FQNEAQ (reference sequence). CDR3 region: CASSLPNRLHLNI.

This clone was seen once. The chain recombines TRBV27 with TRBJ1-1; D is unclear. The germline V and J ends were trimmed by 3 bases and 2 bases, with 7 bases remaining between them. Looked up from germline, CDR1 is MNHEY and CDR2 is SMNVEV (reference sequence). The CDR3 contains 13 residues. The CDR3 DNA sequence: TGTGCCAGCAGTTTGAGAAGAAACACTGAAGCTTTCTTT. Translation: CASSLRRNTEAFF.

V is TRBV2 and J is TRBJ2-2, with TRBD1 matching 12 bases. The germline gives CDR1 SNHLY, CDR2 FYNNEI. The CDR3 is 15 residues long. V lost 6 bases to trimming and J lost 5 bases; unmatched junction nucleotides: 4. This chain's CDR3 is CASSGGQGATGELFF. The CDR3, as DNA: TGTGCCAGCAGCGGGGGACAGGGGGCGACCGGGGAGCTGTTTTTT.

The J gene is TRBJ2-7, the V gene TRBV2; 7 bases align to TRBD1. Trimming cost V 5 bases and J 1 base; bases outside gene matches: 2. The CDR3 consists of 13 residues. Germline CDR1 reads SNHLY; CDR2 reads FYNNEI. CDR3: CASSTGVSYEQYF. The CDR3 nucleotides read TGTGCCAGCAGTACAGGGGTTTCCTACGAGCAGTACTTC.

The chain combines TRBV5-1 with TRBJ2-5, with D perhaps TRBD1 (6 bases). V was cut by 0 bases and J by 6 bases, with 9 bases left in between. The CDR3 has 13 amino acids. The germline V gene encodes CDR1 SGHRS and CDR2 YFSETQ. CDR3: CASSLGQEKTQYF. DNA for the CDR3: TGCGCCAGCAGCTTGGGACAGGAGAAGACCCAGTACTTC.

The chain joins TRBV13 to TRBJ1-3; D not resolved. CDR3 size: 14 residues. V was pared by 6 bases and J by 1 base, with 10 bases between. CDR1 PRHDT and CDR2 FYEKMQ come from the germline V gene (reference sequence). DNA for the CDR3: TGTGCCAGCAGTCAACGGTCTTCTGGAAACACCATATATTTT. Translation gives CASSQRSSGNTIYF.

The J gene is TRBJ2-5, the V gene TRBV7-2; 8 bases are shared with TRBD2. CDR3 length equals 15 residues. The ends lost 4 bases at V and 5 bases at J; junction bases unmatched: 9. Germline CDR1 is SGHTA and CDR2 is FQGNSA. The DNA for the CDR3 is TGTGCCAGCAGCTATACGGGGGGGCCGAGCGAGACCCAGTACTTC. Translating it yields CASSYTGGPSETQYF.

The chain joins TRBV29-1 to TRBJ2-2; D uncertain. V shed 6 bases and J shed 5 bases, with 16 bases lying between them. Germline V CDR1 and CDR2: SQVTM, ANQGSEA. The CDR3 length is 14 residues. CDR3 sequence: CSVGRVAGTGELFF. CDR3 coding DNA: TGCAGCGTCGGACGGGTTGCTGGTACCGGGGAGCTGTTTTTT.

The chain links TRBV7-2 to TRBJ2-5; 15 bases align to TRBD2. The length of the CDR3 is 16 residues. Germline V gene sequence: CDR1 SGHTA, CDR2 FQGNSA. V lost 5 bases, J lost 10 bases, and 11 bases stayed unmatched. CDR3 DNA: TGTGCCAGCAGCGACAATCCGGGACTAGCGGGGGGTATCCAGTACTTC. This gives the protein CASSDNPGLAGGIQYF.

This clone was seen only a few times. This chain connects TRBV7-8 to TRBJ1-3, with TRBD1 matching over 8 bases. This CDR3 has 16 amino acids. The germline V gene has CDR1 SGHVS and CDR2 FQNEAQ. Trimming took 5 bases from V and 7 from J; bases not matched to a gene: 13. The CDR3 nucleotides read TGTGCCAGCAGCGACCGACAGGGGCTGAGGTGGAACACCATATATTTT. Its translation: CASSDRQGLRWNTIYF. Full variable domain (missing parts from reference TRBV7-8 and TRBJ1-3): GAGVSQSPRYKVAKRGQDVALRCDPISGHVSLFWYQQALGQGPEFLTYFQNEAQLDKSGLPSDRFFAERPEGSVSTLKIQRTQQEDSAVYLCASSDRQGLRWNTIYFGEGSWLTVV.

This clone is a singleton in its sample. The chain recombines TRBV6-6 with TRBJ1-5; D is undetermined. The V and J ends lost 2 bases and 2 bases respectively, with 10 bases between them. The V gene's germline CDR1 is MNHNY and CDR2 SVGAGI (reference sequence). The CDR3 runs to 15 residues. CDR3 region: CASSYEAVGNQPQHF. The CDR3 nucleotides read TGTGCCAGCAGTTACGAGGCAGTTGGCAATCAGCCCCAGCATTTT.

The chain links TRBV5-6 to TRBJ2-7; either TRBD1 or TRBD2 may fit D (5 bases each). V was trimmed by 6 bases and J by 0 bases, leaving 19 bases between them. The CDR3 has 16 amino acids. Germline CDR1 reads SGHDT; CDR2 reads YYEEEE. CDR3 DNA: TGTGCCAGCACCCCGCGATCGTTTGGGGGCTCCTACGAGCAGTACTTC. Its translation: CASTPRSFGGSYEQYF. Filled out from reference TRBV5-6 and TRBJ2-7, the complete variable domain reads DAGVTQSPTHLIKTRGQQVTLRCSPKSGHDTVSWYQQALGQGPQFIFQYYEEEERQRGNFPDRFSGHQFPNYSSELNVNALLLGDSALYLCASTPRSFGGSYEQYFGPGTRLTVT.

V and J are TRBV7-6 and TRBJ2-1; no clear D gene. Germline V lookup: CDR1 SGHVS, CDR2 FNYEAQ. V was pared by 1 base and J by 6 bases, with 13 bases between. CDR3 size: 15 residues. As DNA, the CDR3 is TGTGCCAGCAGCTTAGGCCAGCTAGGCCTCAATGAGCAGTTCTTC. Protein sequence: CASSLGQLGLNEQFF.

This CDR3 is CASSIAANTEAFF. CDR3 DNA sequence: TGTGCCAGTAGTATAGCCGCGAACACTGAAGCTTTCTTT. The chain employs TRBV19 and TRBJ1-1; no clear D gene. The CDR3 loop spans 13 amino acids. CDR1 is LNHDA, CDR2 SQIVND, per germline (reference sequence). Trimming removed 1 base from V and 1 base from J, with 4 bases in between.

The CDR3 DNA is TGTGCCATCAGTGAGGCGGGAACCTACAATGAGCAGTTCTTC. Translated: CAISEAGTYNEQFF. The rearrangement joins TRBV10-3 to TRBJ2-1; maybe TRBD2 (6 bases). V lost 2 bases and J 2 bases, leaving 7 bases between the germline ends. This CDR3 spans 14 amino acids. Germline CDR1 is ENHRY and CDR2 is SYGVKD.

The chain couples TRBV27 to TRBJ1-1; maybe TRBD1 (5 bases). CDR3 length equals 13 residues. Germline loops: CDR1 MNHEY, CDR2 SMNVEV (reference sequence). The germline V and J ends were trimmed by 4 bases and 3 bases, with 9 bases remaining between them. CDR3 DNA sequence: TGTGCCAGCAGTTCGGGGGGGGACACTGAAGCTTTCTTT. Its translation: CASSSGGDTEAFF.

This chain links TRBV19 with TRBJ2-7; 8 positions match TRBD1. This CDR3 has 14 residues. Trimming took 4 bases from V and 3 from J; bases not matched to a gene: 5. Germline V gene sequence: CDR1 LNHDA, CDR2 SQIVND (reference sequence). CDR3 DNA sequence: TGTGCCAGTAGTACCAGGACAGGGCACTACGAGCAGTACTTC. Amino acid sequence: CASSTRTGHYEQYF.

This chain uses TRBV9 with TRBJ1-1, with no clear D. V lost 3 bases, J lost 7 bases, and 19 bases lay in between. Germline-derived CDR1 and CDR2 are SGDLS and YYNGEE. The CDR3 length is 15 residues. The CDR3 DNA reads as TGTGCCAGCAGCGAGGTGACTTGGAACGATAATGAAGCTTTCTTT. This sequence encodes CASSEVTWNDNEAFF.

CDR3 sequence reads: CASRNTGTGGSYGYTF. CDR3 nucleotides: TGTGCCAGTAGGAATACCGGGACAGGGGGTTCCTACGGCTACACCTTC. V usage is TRBV19 and J usage is TRBJ1-2; TRBD1 agrees at 11 bases. Per the germline V gene, CDR1 is LNHDA and CDR2 is SQIVND (reference sequence). Trimming cost V 6 bases and J 8 bases; bases outside gene matches: 14. There are 16 residues in the CDR3.

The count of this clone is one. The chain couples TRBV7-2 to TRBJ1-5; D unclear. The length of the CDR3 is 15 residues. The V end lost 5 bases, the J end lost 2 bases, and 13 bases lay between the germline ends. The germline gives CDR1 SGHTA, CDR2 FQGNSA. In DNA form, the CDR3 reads TGTGCCAGCAGCCCTGGGCCCATCGGCAATCAGCCCCAGCATTTT. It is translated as CASSPGPIGNQPQHF.

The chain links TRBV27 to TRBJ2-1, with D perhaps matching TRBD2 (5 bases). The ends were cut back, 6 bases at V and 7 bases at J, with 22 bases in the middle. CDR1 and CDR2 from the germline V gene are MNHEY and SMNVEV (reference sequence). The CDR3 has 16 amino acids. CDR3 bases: TGTGCCAGCAGCCCCCTCCCGGAGGCCCCGGCTAATGAGCAGTTCTTC. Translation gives CASSPLPEAPANEQFF.

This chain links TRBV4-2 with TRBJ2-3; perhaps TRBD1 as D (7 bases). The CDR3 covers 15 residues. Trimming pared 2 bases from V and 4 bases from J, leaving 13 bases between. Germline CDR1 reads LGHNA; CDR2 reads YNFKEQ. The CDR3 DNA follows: TGTGCCAGCAGCCAAACCCAGGGGGGACCAGATACGCAGTATTTT. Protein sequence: CASSQTQGGPDTQYF.